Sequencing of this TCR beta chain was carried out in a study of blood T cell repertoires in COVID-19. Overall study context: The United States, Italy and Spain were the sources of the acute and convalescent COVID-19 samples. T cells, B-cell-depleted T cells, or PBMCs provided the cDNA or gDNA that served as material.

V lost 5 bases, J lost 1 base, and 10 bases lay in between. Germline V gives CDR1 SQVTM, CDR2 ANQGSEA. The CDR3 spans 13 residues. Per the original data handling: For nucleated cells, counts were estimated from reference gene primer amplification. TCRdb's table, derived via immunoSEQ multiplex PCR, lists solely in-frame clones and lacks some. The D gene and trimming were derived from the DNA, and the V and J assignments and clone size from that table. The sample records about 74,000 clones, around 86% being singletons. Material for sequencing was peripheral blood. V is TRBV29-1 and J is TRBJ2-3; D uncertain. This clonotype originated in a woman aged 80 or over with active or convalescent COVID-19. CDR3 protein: CSVSTTGTDTQYF. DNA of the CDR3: TGCAGCGTTTCGACAACGGGCACAGATACGCAGTATTTT.